These T cell receptor beta chains were read from a single sample in a study of cytomegalovirus exposure and HLA in healthy donors. The data were produced by immunoSEQ multiplex PCR, yet TCRdb's version contains in-frame clones alone and is incomplete. The profile shows around 99,000 clones, about 80% of them singletons. Sequenced sample: PBMCs. These receptor sequences come from a man aged 30-40 years in good health and CMV-seropositive. The conserved cysteine and the conserved F or W are not part of the CDR3 here.

V gene	J gene	CDR3 protein
TRBV7-6	TRBJ2-2	GGARGHTGELF
TRBV4-2	TRBJ2-7	ASSSINGPGIGSYEQY
TRBV6-4	TRBJ1-5	ASSAGTGETQPQH
TRBV7-9	TRBJ1-1	SSSFVGNTEAF
TRBV9	TRBJ1-4	ASSWTGGASEKLF
TRBV27	TRBJ2-2	ASRTLEPGELF
TRBV2	TRBJ2-3	ASVGLTVSTDTQY
TRBV14	TRBJ2-7	AKLMDRDRGYEQY
TRBV18	TRBJ1-1	ASSLGAGQERSEAF
TRBV5-5	TRBJ1-4	ASSRRVEGNEKLF
TRBV5-1	TRBJ2-5	ASSINGWLGGETQY
TRBV5-1	TRBJ2-7	ASSTTTGASYEQY
TRBV23-1	TRBJ1-4	ASDGTTSEKLF
TRBV19	TRBJ1-4	ASSSGTSNEKLF
TRBV11-2	TRBJ2-2	ASSLGTGTRTPAELF
TRBV7-9	TRBJ1-2	ASSLSVNYGYT
TRBV6-5	TRBJ2-1	ASSYRLSYNEQF
TRBV6-5	TRBJ2-3	ASRRGQYTDTQY
TRBV19	TRBJ2-1	ASSTRRLAGVYNEQF
TRBV9	TRBJ2-2	ASSEGVNTGELF
TRBV7-2	TRBJ1-2	ASSLGGRVGGYT
TRBV18	TRBJ2-4	ASGTGMDIQY
TRBV11-2	NA	ASSLTAGGPSGELF
TRBV5-1	TRBJ2-7	ASSSGRVSYEQY
TRBV6-5	TRBJ1-1	ASSRDILTEAF
TRBV25-1	TRBJ1-3	ASSPSPGTIY
TRBV11-1	TRBJ2-7	ASSLSSGSSYEQY
TRBV5-1	TRBJ2-7	ASSLAGTSTYEQY
TRBV25-1	TRBJ1-4	ASSDSDRGSPKLF
TRBV25-1	TRBJ2-1	ASSELGTGGLYEQF
TRBV5-1	TRBJ2-1	ASSFTAGGFRDNEQF
TRBV29-1	TRBJ1-1	SVVPRGSEAF
TRBV6-1	TRBJ1-4	ASRGYPGQDEKLF
TRBV13	TRBJ2-4	ASSSTGTKNSQY
TRBV7-9	TRBJ1-2	ASSPPPHYGYT
TRBV11-2	TRBJ2-2	ASSPSGTGDLGELF
TRBV5-1	NA	ASSFGTGADEQY
TRBV5-1	TRBJ1-5	ASSFSSNQPQH
TRBV7-2	TRBJ2-1	ASSLALPSGYYNEQF
TRBV21-1	TRBJ1-5	ASIPPLGGGQPQH
TRBV5-1	TRBJ1-2	ASSLFGISGNYGYT
TRBV6-1	TRBJ1-4	ASSEAYVYGGRQKLF
TRBV4-1	TRBJ1-2	ASSQEQGPNGYT
TRBV18	TRBJ1-4	ASSPPNGQGASENEKLF
TRBV2	TRBJ1-5	ASSGQGERQPQH
TRBV6-5	TRBJ1-3	ASSYSGRNSGNTIY
TRBV4-2	TRBJ2-1	ASREAGGPVNEQF
TRBV5-1	TRBJ2-1	ASSLAVPPEEQF
TRBV4-2	TRBJ1-1	ASAPGQENTEAF
TRBV2	TRBJ2-1	ASRGRGRSQVYNEQF
TRBV5-4	TRBJ2-3	ASSLVLAESTDTQY
TRBV11-3	TRBJ2-5	ASSLGGVKETQY
TRBV6-1	TRBJ2-3	ASSEDGERGAPTDTQY
TRBV10-3	TRBJ2-2	AISALAGGINTGELF
TRBV25-1	TRBJ2-7	ASSSPTGSYEQY
TRBV19	TRBJ1-1	ASSDFPGQISQAF
TRBV5-4	TRBJ1-2	ASSIQNGYT
TRBV5-8	TRBJ1-5	ASSRAAGGNQPQH